This T cell receptor beta chain was sequenced for a study of cytomegalovirus exposure and HLA in healthy donors. Whole-study results and caveats: Altogether, about 160 TCR beta chains were recorded as cytomegalovirus-associated. When a later analysis compared HLA-associated TCR beta chains with equally common others, the HLA-associated chains turned out to be more clonally expanded and to have lower generation probabilities. Versus the approximately 700-donor mean, an Asian-associated ancestry cluster reportedly showed fewer N-insertions in a later analysis.

The primer mix had 60 Vbeta and 13 Jbeta primers. The method was immunoSEQ multiplex PCR; TCRdb's version includes in-frame clones alone and lacks a portion of them. Of 120,000 or so clones listed, roughly 80% are singletons. Per germline, CDR1 SGHRS and CDR2 YFSETQ. CDR3 size: 13 residues. With 0 bases removed from V and 5 bases from J, the gap between germline ends came to 6 bases. The table lists this clone with a few counts. Its antigen is not identified. V is TRBV5-1 and J is TRBJ2-1; no clear D gene. The sequence was collected from a man between 18 and 29 years old in good health and CMV-seropositive. The specimen sequenced was PBMCs. CDR3 nucleotides: TGCGCCAGCAGCTTGGGTTTAAACAATGAGCAGTTCTTC. Protein product: CASSLGLNNEQFF.